The table lists the clone carrying this T cell receptor beta chain with a few counts. Trimming cost V 0 bases and J 3 bases, with 6 bases left between them. The length of the CDR3 is 14 residues. The germline gives CDR1 MGHRA, CDR2 YSYEKL. The sample comes from a study of cytomegalovirus exposure and HLA in healthy donors. PCR was performed using 60 Vbeta and 13 Jbeta primers. The protocol was immunoSEQ multiplex PCR, while the TCRdb copy is restricted to in-frame clones and leaves out a portion. The sample consists of under 200,000 clones, around four fifths of them appearing once. The chain joins TRBV4-1 to TRBJ1-5, with D unclear. Source material: PBMCs. The TCR was taken from a girl aged 2 to 10 in good health and CMV-seropositive. CDR3 nucleotides: TGCGCCAGCAGCCAAGACAGGTACAATCAGCCCCAGCATTTT. It is translated as CASSQDRYNQPQHF.